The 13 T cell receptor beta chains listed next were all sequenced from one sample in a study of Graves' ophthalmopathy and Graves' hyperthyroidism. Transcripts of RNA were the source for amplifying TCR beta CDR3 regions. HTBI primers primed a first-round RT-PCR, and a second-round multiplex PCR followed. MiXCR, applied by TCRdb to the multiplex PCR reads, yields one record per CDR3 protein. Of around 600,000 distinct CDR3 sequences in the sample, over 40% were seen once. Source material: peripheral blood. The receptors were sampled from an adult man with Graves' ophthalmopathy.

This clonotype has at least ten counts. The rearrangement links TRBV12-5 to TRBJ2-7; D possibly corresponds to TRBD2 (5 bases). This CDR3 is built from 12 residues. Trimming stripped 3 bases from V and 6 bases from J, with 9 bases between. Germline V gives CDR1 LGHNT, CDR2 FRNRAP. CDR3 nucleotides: TGTGCTAGTGGTTTCGACTATTCCGAGCAGTACTTC. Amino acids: CASGFDYSEQYF.

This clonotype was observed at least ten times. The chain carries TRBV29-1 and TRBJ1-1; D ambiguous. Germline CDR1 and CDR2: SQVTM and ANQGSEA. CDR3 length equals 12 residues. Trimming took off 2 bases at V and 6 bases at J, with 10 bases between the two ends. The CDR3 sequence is CSVEKVGSEAFF. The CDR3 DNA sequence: TGCAGCGTTGAAAAGGTGGGCTCTGAAGCTTTCTTT.

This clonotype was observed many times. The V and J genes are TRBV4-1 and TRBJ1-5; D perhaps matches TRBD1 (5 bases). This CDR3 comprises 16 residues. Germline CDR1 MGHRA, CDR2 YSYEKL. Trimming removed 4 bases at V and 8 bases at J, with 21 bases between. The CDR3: CASSPPQPGISKPQHF. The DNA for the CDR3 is TGCGCCAGCAGCCCCCCTCAGCCAGGGATCTCAAAGCCCCAGCATTTT.

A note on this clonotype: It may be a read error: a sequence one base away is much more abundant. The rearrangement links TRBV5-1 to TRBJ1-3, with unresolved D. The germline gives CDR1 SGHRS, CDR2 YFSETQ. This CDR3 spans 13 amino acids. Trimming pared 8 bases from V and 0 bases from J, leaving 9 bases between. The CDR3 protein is CASPRDSGNTIYF. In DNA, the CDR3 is TGCGCCAGTCCAAGGGACTCTGGAAACACCATATATTTT. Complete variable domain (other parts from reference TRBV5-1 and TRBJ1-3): KAGVTQTPRYLIKTRGQQVTLSCSPISGHRSVSWYQQTPGQGLQFLFEYFSETQRNKGNFPGRFSGRQFSNSRSEMNVSTLELGDSALYLCASPRDSGNTIYFGEGSWLTVV.

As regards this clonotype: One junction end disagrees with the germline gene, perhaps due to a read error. The CDR3 protein is CASSERGMETGELFF. The CDR3 DNA reads as TGTGCCAGCAGTGAACGCGGGATGGAAACCGGGGAGCTGTTTTTT. The chain links TRBV10-3 to TRBJ2-2; TRBD2 is a possible D gene (6 bases). Germline CDR1 is ENHRY and CDR2 is SYGVKD. This CDR3 spans 15 amino acids.

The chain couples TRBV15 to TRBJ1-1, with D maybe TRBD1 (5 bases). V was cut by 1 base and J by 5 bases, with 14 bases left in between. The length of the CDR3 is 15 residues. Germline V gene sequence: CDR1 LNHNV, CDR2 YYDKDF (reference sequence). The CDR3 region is CATSRGQRPGTEAFF. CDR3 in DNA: TGTGCCACCAGCAGAGGACAGCGCCCGGGGACTGAAGCTTTCTTT.

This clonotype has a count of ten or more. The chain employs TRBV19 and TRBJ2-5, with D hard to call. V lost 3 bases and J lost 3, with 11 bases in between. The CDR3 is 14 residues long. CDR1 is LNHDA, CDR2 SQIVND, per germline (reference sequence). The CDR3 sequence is CASSMPADKETQYF. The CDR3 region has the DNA TGTGCCAGTAGTATGCCGGCGGATAAAGAGACCCAGTACTTC. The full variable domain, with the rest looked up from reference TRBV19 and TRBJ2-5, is DGGITQSPKYLFRKEGQNVTLSCEQNLNHDAMYWYRQDPGQGLRLIYYSQIVNDFQKGDIAEGYSVSREKKESFPLTVTSAQKNPTAFYLCASSMPADKETQYFGPGTRLLVL.

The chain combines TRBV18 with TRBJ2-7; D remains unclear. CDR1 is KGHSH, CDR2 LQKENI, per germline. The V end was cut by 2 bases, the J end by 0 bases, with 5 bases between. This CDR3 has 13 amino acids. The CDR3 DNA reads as TGTGCCAGCTCACCAGGTCACTCCTACGAGCAGTACTTC. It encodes CASSPGHSYEQYF.

This CDR3 reads CSDETVRFLDEQYF. The CDR3 DNA follows: TGCAGCGACGAGACAGTAAGATTCCTGGACGAGCAGTACTTC. The rearrangement links TRBV29-1 to TRBJ2-7, with a weak D call TRBD1 (5 bases). The V end lost 7 bases, the J end lost 5 bases, and 21 bases lay between the germline ends. Germline CDR1 reads SQVTM; CDR2 reads ANQGSEA. The length of the CDR3 is 14 residues.

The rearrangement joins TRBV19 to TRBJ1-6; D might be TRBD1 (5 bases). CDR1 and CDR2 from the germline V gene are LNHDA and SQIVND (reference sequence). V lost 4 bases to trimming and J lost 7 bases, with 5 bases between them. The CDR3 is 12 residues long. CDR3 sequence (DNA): TGTGCCAGTAGTAAGGGGAATTCACCCCTCCACTTT. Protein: CASSKGNSPLHF. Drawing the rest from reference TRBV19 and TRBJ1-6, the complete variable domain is DGGITQSPKYLFRKEGQNVTLSCEQNLNHDAMYWYRQDPGQGLRLIYYSQIVNDFQKGDIAEGYSVSREKKESFPLTVTSAQKNPTAFYLCASSKGNSPLHFGNGTRLTVT.

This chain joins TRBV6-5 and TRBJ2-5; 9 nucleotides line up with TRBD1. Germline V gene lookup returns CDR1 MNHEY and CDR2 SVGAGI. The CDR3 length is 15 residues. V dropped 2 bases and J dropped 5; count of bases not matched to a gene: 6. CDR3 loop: CASSYGAGTGETQYF. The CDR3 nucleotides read TGTGCCAGCAGTTACGGCGCAGGGACAGGGGAGACCCAGTACTTC.

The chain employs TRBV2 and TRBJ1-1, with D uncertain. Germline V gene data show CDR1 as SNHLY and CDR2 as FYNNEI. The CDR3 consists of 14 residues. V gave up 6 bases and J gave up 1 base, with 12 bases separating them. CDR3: CASSLTEENTEAFF. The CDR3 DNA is TGTGCCAGCAGCTTAACTGAGGAGAACACTGAAGCTTTCTTT. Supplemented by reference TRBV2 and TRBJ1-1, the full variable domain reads EPEVTQTPSHQVTQMGQEVILRCVPISNHLYFYWYRQILGQKVEFLVSFYNNEISEKSEIFDDQFSVERPDGSNFTLKIRSTKLEDSAMYFCASSLTEENTEAFFGQGTRLTVV.

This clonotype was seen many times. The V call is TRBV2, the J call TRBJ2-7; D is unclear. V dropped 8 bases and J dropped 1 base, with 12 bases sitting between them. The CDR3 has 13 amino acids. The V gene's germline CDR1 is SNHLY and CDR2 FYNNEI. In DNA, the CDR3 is TGTGCCAGCTTCACCCCATCTTCCTACGAGCAGTACTTC. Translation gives CASFTPSSYEQYF.